The next 30 T cell receptor beta chains were all read from a single sample in a study of cytomegalovirus exposure and HLA in healthy donors. The primer mix had 60 Vbeta and 13 Jbeta primers. The data were produced by immunoSEQ multiplex PCR, yet TCRdb's version contains in-frame clones alone and is incomplete. The sample shows approximately 150,000 clones, around three quarters of them seen only once. The specimen was PBMCs. The receptors were sampled from a woman aged 40 to 55 in good health and CMV-seronegative.

This clone was counted only a few times. The rearrangement joins TRBV28 to TRBJ1-5; D unclear. The CDR3 is made up of 15 amino acids. Germline V gene lookup returns CDR1 MDHEN and CDR2 SYDVKM. V was clipped by 1 base and J by 0 bases, with 7 bases between them. The CDR3 reads CASSLSGNSNQPQHF. Written as DNA, the CDR3 is TGTGCCAGCAGTTTATCAGGTAATAGCAATCAGCCCCAGCATTTT.

For the CDR3, the DNA is TGTGCCTGGAGCCAAACCTTCACAGGGGTTCAGGAGACCCAGTACTTC. This codes for CAWSQTFTGVQETQYF. V usage is TRBV30 and J usage is TRBJ2-5; 7 positions agree with TRBD1. Losses at the gene ends were 3 bases for V and 5 bases for J; bases not matched to a gene: 15. Germline-derived CDR1 and CDR2 are GTSNPN and SVGIG (reference sequence). The CDR3 spans 16 residues.

J is TRBJ1-3 and V is TRBV29-1; D is undetermined. Trimming shortened V by 4 bases and J by 4 bases, and 11 bases separated the two germline ends. Germline V gives CDR1 SQVTM, CDR2 ANQGSEA. This CDR3 region has 13 residues. The CDR3 DNA reads as TGCAGCGTTGTGTACGGGTCCGGAAACACCATATATTTT. This gives the protein CSVVYGSGNTIYF.

This chain joins TRBV16 and TRBJ2-1, with 13 positions matching TRBD2. Germline assignment: CDR1 KGHSY and CDR2 FQNENV. V lost 0 bases and J lost 10; bases outside the gene matches: 9. CDR3 size: 17 residues. The CDR3 nucleotides are TGTGCCAGCAGCCAATCGGTAACTAGCGGGAGGGCTGTGGAGCAGTTCTTC. Residues: CASSQSVTSGRAVEQFF.

The chain links TRBV13 to TRBJ1-1, with unresolved D. The CDR3 has 11 residues. V was shortened by 2 bases and J by 6 bases, with 4 bases between the two germline ends. Germline V gene sequence: CDR1 PRHDT, CDR2 FYEKMQ (reference sequence). The CDR3 DNA reads as TGTGCCAGCAGCTTAACTCCTGAAGCTTTCTTT. Translation: CASSLTPEAFF.

The rearrangement links TRBV28 to TRBJ2-7, with D perhaps TRBD1 (5 bases). CDR3 length: 14 residues. Germline CDR1 is MDHEN and CDR2 is SYDVKM. V lost 4 bases and J 4 bases, leaving 14 bases between the germline ends. The CDR3 DNA sequence: TGTGCCAGCAGTTACCCGGACACTGGTTACGAGCAGTACTTC. Translated, it gives CASSYPDTGYEQYF.

This chain uses TRBV6-1 with TRBJ2-6; unclear D gene. CDR3 size: 14 residues. Looked up from germline, CDR1 is MNHNS and CDR2 is SASEGT. The ends were cut back, 11 bases at V and 1 base at J, with 12 bases in the middle. The CDR3 loop is CACQVISGANVLTF. Written as DNA, the CDR3 is TGTGCCTGTCAGGTGATTTCTGGGGCCAACGTCCTGACTTTC.

The J gene is TRBJ2-5, the V gene TRBV7-9; TRBD1 agrees at 12 bases. The junction had 7 bases not matched to a gene; V was cut back by 3 bases and J by 5 bases. The CDR3 is 16 residues long. Germline V gene data show CDR1 as SEHNR and CDR2 as FQNEAQ (reference sequence). CDR3 residues: CASSFSGTGGWETQYF. CDR3 bases: TGTGCCAGCAGCTTCTCCGGGACAGGGGGCTGGGAGACCCAGTACTTC.

V usage is TRBV19 and J usage is TRBJ2-7; possible D gene TRBD1, 5 bases. CDR1 LNHDA and CDR2 SQIVND come from the germline V gene (reference sequence). The CDR3 sequence is 14 residues long. V lost 2 bases and J lost 0, with 8 bases in between. CDR3 amino acids: CASSIQGNSYEQYF. CDR3 DNA: TGTGCCAGTAGTATACAGGGCAACTCCTACGAGCAGTACTTC.

The rearrangement joins TRBV2 to TRBJ2-7; 10 bases are a match to TRBD1. The J segment lost 4 bases and the V segment lost 3 bases, leaving 15 bases of the junction unmatched. The CDR3 is made up of 18 amino acids. Germline V lookup: CDR1 SNHLY, CDR2 FYNNEI. CDR3 sequence reads: CASSDEGTGARGRYEQYF. CDR3 DNA sequence: TGTGCCAGCAGTGATGAAGGGACAGGGGCGAGAGGAAGGTACGAGCAGTACTTC.

This clone showed up just once. The chain uses TRBV7-9 and TRBJ2-3; TRBD2 matches 9 bases. The length of the CDR3 is 15 residues. CDR1 is SEHNR, CDR2 FQNEAQ, per germline (reference sequence). Germline trimming cut 5 bases from V and 2 bases from J; bases unmatched to any gene: 5. This chain's CDR3 is CASSPGTSNTDTQYF. The CDR3 nucleotides read TGTGCCAGCAGCCCCGGGACTAGCAACACAGATACGCAGTATTTT.

The chain uses TRBV6-1 and TRBJ1-2; no reliable D call. Germline CDR1 MNHNS, CDR2 SASEGT. V lost 2 bases and J 6 bases, leaving 16 bases between the germline ends. The CDR3 has 15 residues. The CDR3 DNA sequence: TGTGCCAGCAGTGAATATATGGCAGTGGTCCATGGCTACACCTTC. It yields the protein CASSEYMAVVHGYTF.

CDR3 nucleotides: TGTGCCAGCAGGGGTGGAGGGTCGAGGACTGAAGCTTTCTTT. Residues: CASRGGGSRTEAFF. The rearrangement uses TRBV6-5 and TRBJ1-1; D gene unclear. The CDR3 runs to 14 residues. Trimming stripped 6 bases from V and 5 bases from J, with 16 bases between. In germline, CDR1 is MNHEY, CDR2 SVGAGI.

The table lists this clone with a few counts. The V gene is TRBV7-9, the J gene TRBJ1-3; 7 bases are shared with TRBD1. Germline V lookup: CDR1 SEHNR, CDR2 FQNEAQ (reference sequence). Trimming at V came to 6 bases and at J to 1 base, leaving 6 bases not matched to a gene. The CDR3 spans 15 residues. CDR3 coding DNA: TGTGCCAGCAGTCAACAGGGGAATTCTGGAAACACCATATATTTT. Its translation: CASSQQGNSGNTIYF. Based on the CDR3 plus reference TRBV7-9 and TRBJ1-3, the full variable domain is DTGVSQNPRHKITKRGQNVTFRCDPISEHNRLYWYRQTLGQGPEFLTYFQNEAQLEKSRLLSDRFSAERPKGSFSTLEIQRTEQGDSAMYLCASSQQGNSGNTIYFGEGSWLTVV.

The rearrangement links TRBV25-1 to TRBJ2-1, with 7 nucleotides matching TRBD2. J gave up 4 bases and V 8 bases, and 5 bases lay outside the gene matches. CDR1 is MGHDK, CDR2 SYGVNS, per germline. The CDR3 sequence is 13 residues long. As DNA, the CDR3 is TGTGCCAGCCGGTCTAGCGGATACAATGAGCAGTTCTTC. It translates to CASRSSGYNEQFF. The full variable domain, with the rest looked up from reference TRBV25-1 and TRBJ2-1, is EADIYQTPRYLVIGTGKKITLECSQTMGHDKMYWYQQDPGMELHLIHYSYGVNSTEKGDLSSESTVSRIRTEHFPLTLESARPSHTSQYLCASRSSGYNEQFFGPGTRLTVL.

The chain recombines TRBV25-1 with TRBJ1-6; D ambiguous. Deletions cut 3 bases from V and 8 bases from J, with 11 bases between. This CDR3 comprises 14 residues. Germline loops: CDR1 MGHDK, CDR2 SYGVNS. This CDR3 is CASSDLQPYSPLHF. CDR3 DNA sequence: TGTGCCAGCAGTGACTTACAGCCTTATTCACCCCTCCACTTT.

V gene TRBV6-5 combines with J gene TRBJ1-2; D not certain. Germline assignment: CDR1 MNHEY and CDR2 SVGAGI. The CDR3 is made up of 14 amino acids. The V end was cut by 3 bases, the J end by 1 base, with 9 bases between. CDR3 protein: CASSYKRVNYGYTF. The CDR3 DNA follows: TGTGCCAGCAGTTATAAGAGGGTTAACTATGGCTACACCTTC.

The rearrangement joins TRBV29-1 to TRBJ1-1, with 10 nucleotides matching TRBD1. V was clipped by 3 bases and J by 8 bases; unmatched bases: 9. Germline loops: CDR1 SQVTM, CDR2 ANQGSEA. The CDR3 sequence is 14 residues long. This CDR3 is CSVDGQGVGEEAFF. CDR3 in DNA: TGCAGCGTTGACGGACAGGGGGTCGGTGAGGAAGCTTTCTTT.

The V and J genes are TRBV28 and TRBJ1-5; unclear D gene. Germline V lookup: CDR1 MDHEN, CDR2 SYDVKM. Trimming took off 3 bases at V and 5 bases at J, with 5 bases between the two ends. This CDR3 region has 12 residues. CDR3 sequence reads: CASSFVDQPQHF. The CDR3 bases are TGTGCCAGCAGTTTTGTCGATCAGCCCCAGCATTTT.

This clone has more than one count but fewer than ten. The genes are TRBV4-1 and TRBJ1-1, with 7 bases matching TRBD1. V lost 0 bases, J lost 5 bases, and 6 bases stayed unmatched. Germline CDR1 reads MGHRA; CDR2 reads YSYEKL. The length of the CDR3 is 15 residues. CDR3 sequence: CASSQDEGARTEAFF. Here the CDR3 DNA reads TGCGCCAGCAGCCAAGATGAGGGGGCGCGGACTGAAGCTTTCTTT.

This clone appeared a few times. The chain joins TRBV28 to TRBJ1-1; weak D call: TRBD1 (6 bases). Germline assignment: CDR1 MDHEN and CDR2 SYDVKM. The length of the CDR3 is 16 residues. With 6 bases removed from V and 1 base from J, the gap between germline ends came to 18 bases. CDR3 DNA: TGTGCCAGCAGCCAATCCCTTACAGGGACGAACACTGAAGCTTTCTTT. Translated: CASSQSLTGTNTEAFF. Full variable domain (remainder filled in from reference TRBV28 and TRBJ1-1): DVKVTQSSRYLVKRTGEKVFLECVQDMDHENMFWYRQDPGLGLRLIYFSYDVKMKEKGDIPEGYSVSREKKERFSLILESASTNQTSMYLCASSQSLTGTNTEAFFGQGTRLTVV.

The V gene is TRBV6-6, the J gene TRBJ2-4; 8 nucleotides match TRBD2. The CDR3 is made up of 14 amino acids. After removal of 5 bases from V and 5 bases from J, the junction contained 5 bases not matched to a gene. Germline-derived CDR1 and CDR2 are MNHNY and SVGAGI (reference sequence). CDR3 amino acids: CASSTSGSQNIQYF. In DNA, the CDR3 is TGTGCCAGCAGTACTAGCGGTAGCCAAAACATTCAGTACTTC.

In its sample, this clone was seen a few times. The chain is built from TRBV28 and TRBJ1-3; 10 bases map to TRBD1. Germline-derived CDR1 and CDR2 are MDHEN and SYDVKM. Trimming cost V 8 bases and J 1 base; bases outside gene matches: 8. This CDR3 is 16 amino acids long. The CDR3 sequence: CASSPGQGLSGNTIYF. The DNA of the CDR3 is TGTGCCAGCTCACCGGGACAGGGGTTGTCTGGAAACACCATATATTTT.

The V and J genes are TRBV15 and TRBJ2-5, with TRBD1 as a possible D gene (6 bases). Germline V gene data show CDR1 as LNHNV and CDR2 as YYDKDF (reference sequence). The CDR3 contains 16 residues. V was cut by 0 bases and J by 1 base, with 12 bases left in between. CDR3 protein: CATSRDTGQPQETQYF. The CDR3 DNA is TGTGCCACCAGCAGAGATACCGGACAGCCCCAAGAGACCCAGTACTTC.

The V call is TRBV5-1, the J call TRBJ2-5; possible D gene TRBD2, 6 bases. CDR1 and CDR2 (germline): SGHRS, YFSETQ. Deletions cut 4 bases from V and 5 bases from J, with 12 bases between. The CDR3 runs to 13 residues. The CDR3 nucleotides are TGCGCCAGCAGCAGCTGGAGGGCCGAGACCCAGTACTTC. Translation gives CASSSWRAETQYF.

J is TRBJ2-7 and V is TRBV5-1; maybe TRBD1 (5 bases). The CDR3 sequence is 14 residues long. The V gene lost 1 base and the J gene lost 0 bases, with 8 bases spanning the gap. CDR1 is SGHRS and CDR2 is YFSETQ in the germline V gene. DNA of the CDR3: TGCGCCAGCAGCTTGTATGACAGCTCCTACGAGCAGTACTTC. This gives the protein CASSLYDSSYEQYF. The full variable domain, in which reference TRBV5-1 and TRBJ2-7 provide the parts outside the CDR3, is KAGVTQTPRYLIKTRGQQVTLSCSPISGHRSVSWYQQTPGQGLQFLFEYFSETQRNKGNFPGRFSGRQFSNSRSEMNVSTLELGDSALYLCASSLYDSSYEQYFGPGTRLTVT.

V and J are TRBV28 and TRBJ1-1, with 8 bases lining up with TRBD1. This CDR3 is built from 15 residues. The V segment lost 8 bases and the J segment 5 bases; nucleotides outside the gene matches: 13. Germline CDR1 and CDR2: MDHEN and SYDVKM. CDR3 residues: CASALWGQGATEAFF. The CDR3, as DNA: TGTGCCAGCGCCCTTTGGGGGCAGGGGGCAACTGAAGCTTTCTTT.

V gene TRBV5-1 combines with J gene TRBJ2-3; D is perhaps TRBD1 (5 bases). The CDR3 covers 15 residues. Germline CDR1 SGHRS, CDR2 YFSETQ. V shed 7 bases and J shed 5 bases, with 20 bases lying between them. CDR3 bases: TGCGCCAGCTACTTATATGGGGCCCTGGGAGATACGCAGTATTTT. It yields the protein CASYLYGALGDTQYF. Filled out from reference TRBV5-1 and TRBJ2-3, the complete variable domain reads KAGVTQTPRYLIKTRGQQVTLSCSPISGHRSVSWYQQTPGQGLQFLFEYFSETQRNKGNFPGRFSGRQFSNSRSEMNVSTLELGDSALYLCASYLYGALGDTQYFGPGTRLTVL.

This rearrangement joins TRBV7-9 to TRBJ2-1, with D possibly matching TRBD2 (6 bases). The CDR3 has 14 residues. CDR1 and CDR2 from the germline V gene are SEHNR and FQNEAQ (reference sequence). Between the trimmed V and J ends, which lost 3 bases and 0 bases, there was a span of 6 bases. Here the CDR3 DNA reads TGTGCCAGCAGCTTTAGCGGCTCCTACAATGAGCAGTTCTTC. Its protein product is CASSFSGSYNEQFF.

CDR3 sequence (DNA): TGTGCCAGCAGCGCCCTAAATCAGCCCCAGCATTTT. This encodes CASSALNQPQHF. This rearrangement joins TRBV5-6 to TRBJ1-5; no firm D call. Germline V gives CDR1 SGHDT, CDR2 YYEEEE. This CDR3 region has 12 residues. Between the trimmed V and J ends, which lost 4 bases and 4 bases, there was a span of 6 bases. Based on the CDR3 plus reference TRBV5-6 and TRBJ1-5, the full variable domain is DAGVTQSPTHLIKTRGQQVTLRCSPKSGHDTVSWYQQALGQGPQFIFQYYEEEERQRGNFPDRFSGHQFPNYSSELNVNALLLGDSALYLCASSALNQPQHFGDGTRLSIL.